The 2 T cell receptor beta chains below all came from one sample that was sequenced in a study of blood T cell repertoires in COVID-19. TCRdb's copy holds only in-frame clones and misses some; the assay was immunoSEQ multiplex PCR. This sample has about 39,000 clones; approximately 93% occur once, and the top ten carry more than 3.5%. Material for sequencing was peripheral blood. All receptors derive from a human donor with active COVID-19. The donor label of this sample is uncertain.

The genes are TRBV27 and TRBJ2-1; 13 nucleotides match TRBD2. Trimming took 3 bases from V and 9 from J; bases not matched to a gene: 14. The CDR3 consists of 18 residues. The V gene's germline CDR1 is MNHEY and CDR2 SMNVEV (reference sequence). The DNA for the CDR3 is TGTGCCAGCAGTTTCCGGTTCGGACTAGCGGGAGAAATAGGTGAGCAGTTCTTC. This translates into CASSFRFGLAGEIGEQFF.

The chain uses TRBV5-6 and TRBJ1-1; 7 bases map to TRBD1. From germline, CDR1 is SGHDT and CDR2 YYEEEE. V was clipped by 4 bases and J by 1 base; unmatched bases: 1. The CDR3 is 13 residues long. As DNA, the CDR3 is TGTGCCAGCAGCCGGACAGGGAACACTGAAGCTTTCTTT. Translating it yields CASSRTGNTEAFF.